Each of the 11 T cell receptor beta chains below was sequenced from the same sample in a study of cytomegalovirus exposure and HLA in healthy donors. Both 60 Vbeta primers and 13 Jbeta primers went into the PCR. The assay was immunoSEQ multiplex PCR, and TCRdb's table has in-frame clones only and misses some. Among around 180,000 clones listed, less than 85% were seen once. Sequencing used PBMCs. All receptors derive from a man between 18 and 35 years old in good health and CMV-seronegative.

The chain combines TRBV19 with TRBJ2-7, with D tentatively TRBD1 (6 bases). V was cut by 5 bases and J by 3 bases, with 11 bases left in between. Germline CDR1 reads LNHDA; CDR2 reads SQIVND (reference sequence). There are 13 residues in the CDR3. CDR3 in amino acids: CASSYRVGYEQYF. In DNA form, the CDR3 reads TGTGCCAGTAGTTACAGGGTCGGCTACGAGCAGTACTTC. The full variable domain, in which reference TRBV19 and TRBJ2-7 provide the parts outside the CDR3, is DGGITQSPKYLFRKEGQNVTLSCEQNLNHDAMYWYRQDPGQGLRLIYYSQIVNDFQKGDIAEGYSVSREKKESFPLTVTSAQKNPTAFYLCASSYRVGYEQYFGPGTRLTVT.

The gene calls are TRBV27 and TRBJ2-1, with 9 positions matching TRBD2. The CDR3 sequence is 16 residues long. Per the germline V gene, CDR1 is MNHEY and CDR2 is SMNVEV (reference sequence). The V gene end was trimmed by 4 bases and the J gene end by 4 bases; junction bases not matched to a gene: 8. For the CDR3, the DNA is TGTGCCAGCAGTTCCCAAGCTAGCGGGAAGTACAATGAGCAGTTCTTC. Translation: CASSSQASGKYNEQFF.

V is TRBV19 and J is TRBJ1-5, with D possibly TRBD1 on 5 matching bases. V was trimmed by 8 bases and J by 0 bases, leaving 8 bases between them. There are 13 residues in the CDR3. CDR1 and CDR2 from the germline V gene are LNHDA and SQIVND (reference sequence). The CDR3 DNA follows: TGTGCCAGTGCGGGGACTAGCAATCAGCCCCAGCATTTT. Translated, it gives CASAGTSNQPQHF.

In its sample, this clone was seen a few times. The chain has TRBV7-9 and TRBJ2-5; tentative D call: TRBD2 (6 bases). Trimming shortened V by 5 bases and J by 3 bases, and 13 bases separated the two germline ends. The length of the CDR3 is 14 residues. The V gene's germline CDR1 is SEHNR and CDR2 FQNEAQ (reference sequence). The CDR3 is CASSPGGIKETQYF. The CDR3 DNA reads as TGTGCCAGCAGCCCCGGCGGGATAAAAGAGACCCAGTACTTC. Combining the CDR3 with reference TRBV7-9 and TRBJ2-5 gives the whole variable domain DTGVSQNPRHKITKRGQNVTFRCDPISEHNRLYWYRQTLGQGPEFLTYFQNEAQLEKSRLLSDRFSAERPKGSFSTLEIQRTEQGDSAMYLCASSPGGIKETQYFGPGTRLLVL.

CDR3 in amino acids: CASSFHRDGYTF. Written as DNA, the CDR3 is TGTGCCAGCAGCTTCCACAGGGATGGCTACACCTTC. The chain combines TRBV11-2 with TRBJ1-2; possibly TRBD1 for D (6 bases). The V end was cut by 3 bases, the J end by 6 bases, with 8 bases between. Germline-derived CDR1 and CDR2 are SGHAT and FQNNGV. The CDR3 contains 12 residues.

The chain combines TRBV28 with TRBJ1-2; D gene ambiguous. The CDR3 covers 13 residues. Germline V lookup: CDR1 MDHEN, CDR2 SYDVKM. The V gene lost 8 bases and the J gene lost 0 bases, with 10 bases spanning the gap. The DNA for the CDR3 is TGTGCCAGCCAACTAAACTCTAACTATGGCTACACCTTC. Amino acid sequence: CASQLNSNYGYTF.

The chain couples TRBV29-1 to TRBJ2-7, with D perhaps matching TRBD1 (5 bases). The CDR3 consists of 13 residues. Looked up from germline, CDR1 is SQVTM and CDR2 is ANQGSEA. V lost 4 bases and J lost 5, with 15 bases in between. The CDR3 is CSVADPGKHEQYF. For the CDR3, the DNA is TGCAGCGTTGCAGATCCAGGGAAGCACGAGCAGTACTTC.

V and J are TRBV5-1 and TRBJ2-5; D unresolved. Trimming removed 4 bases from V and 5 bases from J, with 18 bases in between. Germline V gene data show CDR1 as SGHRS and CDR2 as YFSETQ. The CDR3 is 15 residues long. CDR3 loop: CASSQRGEGAETQYF. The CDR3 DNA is TGCGCCAGCAGCCAAAGAGGAGAAGGAGCGGAGACCCAGTACTTC.

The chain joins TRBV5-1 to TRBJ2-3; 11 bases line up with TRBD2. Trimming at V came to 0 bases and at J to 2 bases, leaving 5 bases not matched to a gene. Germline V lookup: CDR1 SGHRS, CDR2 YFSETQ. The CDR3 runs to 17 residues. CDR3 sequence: CASSLGTSGRATDTQYF. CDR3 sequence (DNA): TGCGCCAGCAGCTTGGGTACTAGCGGGAGAGCCACAGATACGCAGTATTTT.

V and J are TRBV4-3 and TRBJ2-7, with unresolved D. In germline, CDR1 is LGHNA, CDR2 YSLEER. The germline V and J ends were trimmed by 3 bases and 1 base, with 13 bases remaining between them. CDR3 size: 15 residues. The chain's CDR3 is CASSQSPRGSYEQYF. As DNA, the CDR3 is TGCGCCAGCAGCCAGTCTCCACGAGGTTCCTACGAGCAGTACTTC.

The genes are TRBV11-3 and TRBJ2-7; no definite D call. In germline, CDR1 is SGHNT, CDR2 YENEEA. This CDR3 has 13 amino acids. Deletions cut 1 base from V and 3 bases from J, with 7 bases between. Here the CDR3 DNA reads TGTGCCAGCAGCTTAGGTCCAGGCTACGAGCAGTACTTC. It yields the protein CASSLGPGYEQYF.